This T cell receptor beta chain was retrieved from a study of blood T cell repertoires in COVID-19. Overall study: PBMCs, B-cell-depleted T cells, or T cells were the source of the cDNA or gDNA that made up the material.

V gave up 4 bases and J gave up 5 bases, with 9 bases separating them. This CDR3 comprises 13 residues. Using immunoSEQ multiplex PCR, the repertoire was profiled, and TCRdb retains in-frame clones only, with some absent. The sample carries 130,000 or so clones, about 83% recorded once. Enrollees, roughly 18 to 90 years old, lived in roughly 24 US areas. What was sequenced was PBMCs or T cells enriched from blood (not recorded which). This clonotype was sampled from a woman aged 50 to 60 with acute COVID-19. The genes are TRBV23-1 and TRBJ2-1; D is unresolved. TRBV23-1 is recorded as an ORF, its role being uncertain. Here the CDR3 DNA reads TGCGCCAGCAGTCGTAACTTTCACAATGAGCAGTTCTTC. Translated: CASSRNFHNEQFF.